The next 20 T cell receptor beta chains were all read from a single sample in a study of OX40 agonist ivuxolimab in advanced cancers. Clones were read by immunoSEQ multiplex PCR, and TCRdb kept only the in-frame ones, dropping some. The data hold 100,000 or so clones, with about 88% observed a single time. This specimen consisted of CD4+ or CD8+ T cells sorted from blood, obtained in a trial of the OX40 agonist ivuxolimab. All receptors come from an adult with an advanced solid tumor such as melanoma, head and neck, liver or kidney cancer.

The chain combines TRBV23-1 with TRBJ1-1; D uncertain. TRBV23-1 is an ORF; its function is uncertain. Trimming took 0 bases from V and 1 from J, leaving 12 bases between them. The CDR3 consists of 16 residues. The CDR3 DNA follows: TGCGCCAGCAGTCAATCCCAGAGTAAGGGGAACACTGAAGCTTTCTTT. Translating gives CASSQSQSKGNTEAFF.

V is TRBV7-2 and J is TRBJ2-1, with D perhaps matching TRBD2 (5 bases). V lost 8 bases and J lost 12, with 14 bases in between. The CDR3 sequence is 11 residues long. Germline CDR1 is SGHTA and CDR2 is FQGNSA. The chain's CDR3 is CASGELVWQFF. In DNA form, the CDR3 reads TGTGCCAGCGGAGAACTAGTTTGGCAGTTCTTC.

This chain's CDR3 is CAWRGLREGISGNTIYF. CDR3 bases: TGTGCCTGGAGGGGGCTGAGAGAGGGGATCTCTGGAAACACCATATATTTT. The chain carries TRBV30 and TRBJ1-3; perhaps TRBD1 as D (5 bases). Germline assignment: CDR1 GTSNPN and CDR2 SVGIG (reference sequence). CDR3 size: 17 residues. V shed 3 bases and J shed 0 bases, with 18 bases lying between them.

This rearrangement joins TRBV9 to TRBJ2-1; 11 positions match TRBD2. Germline CDR1 is SGDLS and CDR2 is YYNGEE. The CDR3 is made up of 17 amino acids. V was pared by 4 bases and J by 5 bases, with 11 bases of the junction left unmatched. The CDR3 loop is CASSPPSGTSGNNEQFF. CDR3 in DNA: TGTGCCAGCAGCCCTCCCTCTGGGACTAGCGGAAACAATGAGCAGTTCTTC.

The chain couples TRBV21-1 to TRBJ2-7. TRBV21-1 is annotated as a pseudogene. This CDR3 spans 16 amino acids. CDR3 sequence reads: CASSKAKGPESYEQYF. The CDR3 bases are TGTGCCAGCAGCAAGGCTAAGGGCCCCGAGTCCTACGAGCAGTACTTC.

The chain joins TRBV6-6 to TRBJ2-3; the D is unclear. Trimming took 6 bases from V and 0 from J, leaving 7 bases between them. The germline V gene encodes CDR1 MNHNY and CDR2 SVGAGI (reference sequence). The CDR3 has 13 residues. The CDR3 reads CASRGTSTDTQYF. CDR3 coding DNA: TGTGCCAGCAGGGGAACCAGCACAGATACGCAGTATTTT.

This clone was recorded only once. The chain carries TRBV7-9 and TRBJ2-7; 7 positions agree with TRBD2. V lost 5 bases and J lost 6; bases outside the gene matches: 13. The CDR3 loop spans 15 amino acids. Germline values: CDR1 SEHNR, CDR2 FQNEAQ (reference sequence). The CDR3 region is CASSPTLGGPGEQYF. The CDR3 DNA follows: TGTGCCAGCAGCCCCACGCTGGGAGGGCCAGGCGAGCAGTACTTC.

The chain recombines TRBV14 with TRBJ1-4, with a tentative D call TRBD1 (6 bases). This CDR3 is 13 amino acids long. Trimming removed 10 bases at V and 0 bases at J, with 9 bases between. Germline-derived CDR1 and CDR2 are SGHDN and FVKESK. The CDR3 here is CATSGATNEKLFF. CDR3 nucleotide sequence: TGTGCCACCTCAGGGGCAACTAATGAAAAACTGTTTTTT.

The chain couples TRBV30 to TRBJ1-1; 8 nucleotides agree with TRBD1. In germline, CDR1 is GTSNPN, CDR2 SVGIG (reference sequence). The CDR3 sequence is 14 residues long. V gave up 2 bases and J gave up 6 bases; unmatched junction bases: 8. CDR3 DNA: TGTGCCTGGAGTCGGGGACAGGTCCTCGCTGAAGCTTTCTTT. This encodes CAWSRGQVLAEAFF.

The chain recombines TRBV6-1 with TRBJ1-5, with a weak D call TRBD1 (5 bases). CDR1 is MNHNS, CDR2 SASEGT, per germline. Trimming removed 2 bases at V and 4 bases at J, with 12 bases between. The CDR3 has 15 amino acids. The CDR3 protein is CASSERTPANQPQHF. CDR3 nucleotide sequence: TGTGCCAGCAGTGAACGGACACCCGCAAATCAGCCCCAGCATTTT.

V usage is TRBV5-1 and J usage is TRBJ1-1, with 7 bases identical to TRBD1. This CDR3 has 13 residues. Germline V gene lookup returns CDR1 SGHRS and CDR2 YFSETQ. V shed 6 bases, J shed 9 bases, and the junction held 11 bases outside the gene matches. CDR3 protein: CASTLGGQRKAFF. The CDR3 region has the DNA TGCGCCAGCACCCTCGGGGGACAGCGAAAAGCTTTCTTT.

The chain uses TRBV9 and TRBJ1-2; D remains unclear. The CDR3 consists of 14 residues. CDR1 and CDR2 from the germline V gene are SGDLS and YYNGEE. V was shortened by 0 bases and J by 4 bases, with 10 bases between the two germline ends. CDR3 sequence (DNA): TGTGCCAGCAGCGTAGACCGTGGACCCTATGGCTACACCTTC. Translating it yields CASSVDRGPYGYTF.

The chain links TRBV7-2 to TRBJ1-5, with D unclear. Germline-derived CDR1 and CDR2 are SGHTA and FQGNSA. V was cut by 5 bases and J by 4 bases, with 12 bases left in between. The length of the CDR3 is 14 residues. CDR3 sequence reads: CASSLGSTNQPQHF. CDR3 in DNA: TGTGCCAGCAGCCTCGGGTCCACTAATCAGCCCCAGCATTTT.

J is TRBJ2-1 and V is TRBV29-1; 10 nucleotides align to TRBD2. V dropped 7 bases and J dropped 5; count of bases not matched to a gene: 14. There are 16 residues in the CDR3. In germline, CDR1 is SQVTM, CDR2 ANQGSEA. CDR3 protein: CSAPRGSGRPDNEQFF. CDR3 nucleotide sequence: TGCAGCGCCCCGAGGGGTAGCGGGAGGCCCGACAATGAGCAGTTCTTC.

The rearrangement uses TRBV6-5 and TRBJ2-3; 14 bases agree with TRBD2. In germline, CDR1 is MNHEY, CDR2 SVGAGI. This CDR3 comprises 15 residues. J was trimmed by 8 bases and V by 6 bases; bases with no gene match: 7. CDR3 amino acids: CASSTQGTSGSTQYF. The CDR3 nucleotides read TGTGCCAGCAGCACCCAGGGGACTAGCGGGAGTACGCAGTATTTT.

This clone was detected only once. This rearrangement joins TRBV7-9 to TRBJ2-7, with TRBD2 identical over 10 bases. V trimming: 4 bases; J trimming: 0 bases; junction bases outside the gene matches: 0. This CDR3 spans 14 amino acids. Germline V gene sequence: CDR1 SEHNR, CDR2 FQNEAQ (reference sequence). In DNA form, the CDR3 reads TGTGCCAGCAGCTCTAGCGGGAGCTCCTACGAGCAGTACGTC. This translates into CASSSSGSSYEQYV.

The gene calls are TRBV21-1 and TRBJ1-5. TRBV21-1 is flagged as a pseudogene. The CDR3 runs 17 residues. The CDR3 is CASSKAGTPRWGQPQHF. As DNA, the CDR3 is TGTGCCAGCAGCAAAGCTGGCACTCCCAGGTGGGGTCAGCCCCAGCATTTT.

In regard to this clone: Other DNA sequences in the same sample also yield this CDR3. This chain connects TRBV5-1 to TRBJ2-6; 7 nucleotides agree with TRBD1. This CDR3 has 16 amino acids. V was clipped by 4 bases and J by 4 bases; unmatched bases: 8. Germline V gene lookup returns CDR1 SGHRS and CDR2 YFSETQ. CDR3 nucleotides: TGCGCCAGCAGCGCGCGACAGGGCGCAGGGGCCAACGTCCTGACTTTC. It translates to CASSARQGAGANVLTF.

This chain joins TRBV5-4 and TRBJ2-5; D remains unclear. The CDR3 runs 13 residues. From germline, CDR1 is SGHNT and CDR2 YYREEE (reference sequence). The V end lost 0 bases, the J end lost 4 bases, and 7 bases lay between the germline ends. CDR3 region: CASSLAGSETQYF. The CDR3 DNA reads as TGTGCCAGCAGCTTGGCAGGTTCAGAGACCCAGTACTTC. The full variable domain, rest sourced from reference TRBV5-4 and TRBJ2-5, is ETGVTQSPTHLIKTRGQQVTLRCSSQSGHNTVSWYQQALGQGPQFIFQYYREEENGRGNFPPRFSGLQFPNYSSELNVNALELDDSALYLCASSLAGSETQYFGPGTRLLVL.

The genes are TRBV7-2 and TRBJ2-1; 9 bases are shared with TRBD1. This CDR3 is 13 amino acids long. The V gene's germline CDR1 is SGHTA and CDR2 FQGNSA. V lost 3 bases to trimming and J lost 10 bases; unmatched junction nucleotides: 4. CDR3 residues: CASSFPGTGEQFF. CDR3 in DNA: TGTGCCAGCAGCTTTCCCGGGACAGGGGAGCAGTTCTTC. The full variable domain, its missing parts supplied by reference TRBV7-2 and TRBJ2-1, is GAGVSQSPSNKVTEKGKDVELRCDPISGHTALYWYRQSLGQGLEFLIYFQGNSAPDKSGLPSDRFSAERTGGSVSTLTIQRTQQEDSAVYLCASSFPGTGEQFFGPGTRLTVL.